Sequencing of this TCR beta chain was carried out in a study of beta chain features in type 1 diabetes. Notes on the study in general: In every one of the four CD4+ subsets, TCRB CDR3s were moderately but significantly shorter in Type 1 diabetes patients.

In germline, CDR1 is SQVTM, CDR2 ANQGSEA. Unmatched junction bases numbered 6, after V lost 4 bases and J lost 7 bases. The CDR3 covers 13 residues. Expressed TCRB transcripts got sequenced, as all isolated RNA was reverse transcribed. Libraries were prepared by immunoSEQ multiplex PCR; TCRdb keeps only in-frame clonotypes and omits some of them. The sample yields 150,000 to 200,000 clones, roughly 60% seen once. Concerning this clone: The antigen remains undetermined.

Sequencing input: naive CD4+ T cells from blood. The genes are TRBV29-1 and TRBJ1-5; 8 bases are a match to TRBD1. The clonotype was recovered from a man between 25 and 39 years old with type 1 diabetes. CDR3 sequence reads: CSVAPQGGQPQHF. The DNA for the CDR3 is TGCAGCGTTGCCCCACAGGGGGGGCAGCCCCAGCATTTT.